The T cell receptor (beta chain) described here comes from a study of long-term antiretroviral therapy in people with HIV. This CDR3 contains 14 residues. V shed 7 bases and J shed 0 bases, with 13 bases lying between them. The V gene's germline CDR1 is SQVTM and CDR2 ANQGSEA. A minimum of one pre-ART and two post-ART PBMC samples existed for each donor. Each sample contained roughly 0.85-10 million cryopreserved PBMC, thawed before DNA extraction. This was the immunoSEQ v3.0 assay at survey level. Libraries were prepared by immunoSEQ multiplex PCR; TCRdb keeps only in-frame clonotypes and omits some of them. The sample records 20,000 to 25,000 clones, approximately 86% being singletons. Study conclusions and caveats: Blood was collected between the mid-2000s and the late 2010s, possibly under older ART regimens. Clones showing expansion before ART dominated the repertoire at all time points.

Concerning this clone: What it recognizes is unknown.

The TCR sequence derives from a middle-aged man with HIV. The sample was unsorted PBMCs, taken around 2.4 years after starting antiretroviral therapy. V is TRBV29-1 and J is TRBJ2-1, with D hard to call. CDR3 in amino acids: CSARLPNSYNEQFF. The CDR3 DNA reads TGCAGCGCCCGACTCCCTAACTCCTACAATGAGCAGTTCTTC.